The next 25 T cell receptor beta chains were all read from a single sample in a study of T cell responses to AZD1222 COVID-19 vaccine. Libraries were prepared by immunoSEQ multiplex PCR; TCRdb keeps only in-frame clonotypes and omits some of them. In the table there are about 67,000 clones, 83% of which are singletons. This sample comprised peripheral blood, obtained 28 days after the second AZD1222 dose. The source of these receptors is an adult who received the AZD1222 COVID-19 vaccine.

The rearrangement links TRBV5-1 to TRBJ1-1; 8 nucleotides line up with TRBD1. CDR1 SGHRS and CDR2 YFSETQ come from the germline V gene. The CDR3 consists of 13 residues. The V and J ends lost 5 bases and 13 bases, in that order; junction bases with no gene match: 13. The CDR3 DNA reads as TGCGCCAGCAGTTCTGAGAACAGGGGGAGGGGTTTCTTT. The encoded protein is CASSSENRGRGFF.

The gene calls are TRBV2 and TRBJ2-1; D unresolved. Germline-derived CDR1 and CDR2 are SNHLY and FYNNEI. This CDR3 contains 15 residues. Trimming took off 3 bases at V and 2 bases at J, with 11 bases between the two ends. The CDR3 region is CASSDSSATYNEQFF. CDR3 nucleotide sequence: TGTGCCAGCAGTGATTCGAGCGCAACCTACAATGAGCAGTTCTTC. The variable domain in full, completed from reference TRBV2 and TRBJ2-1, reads EPEVTQTPSHQVTQMGQEVILRCVPISNHLYFYWYRQILGQKVEFLVSFYNNEISEKSEIFDDQFSVERPDGSNFTLKIRSTKLEDSAMYFCASSDSSATYNEQFFGPGTRLTVL.

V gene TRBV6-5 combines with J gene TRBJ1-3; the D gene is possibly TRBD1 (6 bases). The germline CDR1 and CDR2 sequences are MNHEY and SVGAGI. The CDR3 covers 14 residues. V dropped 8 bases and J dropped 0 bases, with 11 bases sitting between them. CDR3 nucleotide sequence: TGTGCCAGCGGGGGCCCAGTCTCTGGAAACACCATATATTTT. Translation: CASGGPVSGNTIYF.

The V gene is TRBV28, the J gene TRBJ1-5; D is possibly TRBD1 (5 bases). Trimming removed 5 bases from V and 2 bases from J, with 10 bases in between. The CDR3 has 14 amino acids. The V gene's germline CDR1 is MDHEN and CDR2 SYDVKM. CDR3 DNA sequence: TGTGCCAGCAGTCATCAGGGTGGCAATCAGCCCCAGCATTTT. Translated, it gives CASSHQGGNQPQHF. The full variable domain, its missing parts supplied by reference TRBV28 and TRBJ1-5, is DVKVTQSSRYLVKRTGEKVFLECVQDMDHENMFWYRQDPGLGLRLIYFSYDVKMKEKGDIPEGYSVSREKKERFSLILESASTNQTSMYLCASSHQGGNQPQHFGDGTRLSIL.

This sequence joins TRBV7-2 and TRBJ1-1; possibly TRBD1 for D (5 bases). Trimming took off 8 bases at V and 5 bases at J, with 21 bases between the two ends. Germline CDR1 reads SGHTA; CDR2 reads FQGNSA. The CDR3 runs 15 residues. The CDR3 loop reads CASSGGGGYRTEAFF. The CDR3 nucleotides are TGTGCCAGCTCCGGCGGGGGGGGTTATCGGACTGAAGCTTTCTTT.

The CDR3 here is CASGLVPLLAGTPKNGYTF. The DNA of the CDR3 is TGTGCTAGTGGTTTGGTACCCCTTCTAGCCGGGACCCCCAAGAATGGCTACACCTTC. The V call is TRBV12-5, the J call TRBJ1-2; D is perhaps TRBD1 (5 bases). The CDR3 sequence is 19 residues long. Trimming took off 0 bases at V and 6 bases at J, with 26 bases between the two ends. Germline V gene data show CDR1 as LGHNT and CDR2 as FRNRAP.

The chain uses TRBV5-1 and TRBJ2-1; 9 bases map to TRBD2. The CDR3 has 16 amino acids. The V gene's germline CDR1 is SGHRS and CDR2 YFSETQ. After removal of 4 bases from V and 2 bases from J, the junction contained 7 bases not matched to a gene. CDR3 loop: CASSAIAGEAYNEQFF. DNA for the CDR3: TGCGCCAGCAGCGCCATAGCGGGGGAAGCCTACAATGAGCAGTTCTTC.

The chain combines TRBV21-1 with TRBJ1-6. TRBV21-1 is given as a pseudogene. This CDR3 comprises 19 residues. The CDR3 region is CASSKAVCSRGLGNSPLHF. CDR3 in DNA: TGTGCCAGCAGCAAAGCGGTGTGTAGCCGGGGGTTAGGGAATTCACCCCTCCACTTT.

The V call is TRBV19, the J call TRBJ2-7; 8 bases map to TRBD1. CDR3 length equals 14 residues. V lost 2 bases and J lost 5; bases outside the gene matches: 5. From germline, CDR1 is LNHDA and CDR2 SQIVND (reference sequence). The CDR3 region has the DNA TGTGCCAGTAGTATATCAGGGGGCACACACGAGCAGTACTTC. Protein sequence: CASSISGGTHEQYF.

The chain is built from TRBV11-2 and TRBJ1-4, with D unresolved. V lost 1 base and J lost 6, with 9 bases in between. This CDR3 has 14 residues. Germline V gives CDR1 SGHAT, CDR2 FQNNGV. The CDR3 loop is CASSLGGTDEKLFF. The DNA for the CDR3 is TGTGCCAGCAGCTTAGGAGGTACTGATGAAAAACTGTTTTTT.

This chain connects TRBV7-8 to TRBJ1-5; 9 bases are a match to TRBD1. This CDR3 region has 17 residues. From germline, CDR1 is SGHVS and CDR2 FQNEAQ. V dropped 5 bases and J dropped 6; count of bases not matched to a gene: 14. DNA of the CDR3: TGTGCCAGCAGCCGAAAAAAGGGACAGGGCGTGGGTCAGCCCCAGCATTTT. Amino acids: CASSRKKGQGVGQPQHF.

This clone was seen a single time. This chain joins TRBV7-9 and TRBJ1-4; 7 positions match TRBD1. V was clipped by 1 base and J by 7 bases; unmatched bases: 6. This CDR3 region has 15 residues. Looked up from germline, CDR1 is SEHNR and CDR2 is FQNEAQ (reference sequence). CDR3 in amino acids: CASSLELAGGEKLFF. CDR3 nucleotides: TGTGCCAGCAGCTTAGAACTGGCAGGGGGTGAAAAACTGTTTTTT.

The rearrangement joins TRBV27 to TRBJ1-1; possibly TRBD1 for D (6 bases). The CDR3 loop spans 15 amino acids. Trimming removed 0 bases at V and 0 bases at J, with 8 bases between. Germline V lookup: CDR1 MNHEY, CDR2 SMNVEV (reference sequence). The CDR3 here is CASSLSRTVNTEAFF. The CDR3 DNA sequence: TGTGCCAGCAGTTTATCGAGGACAGTGAACACTGAAGCTTTCTTT.

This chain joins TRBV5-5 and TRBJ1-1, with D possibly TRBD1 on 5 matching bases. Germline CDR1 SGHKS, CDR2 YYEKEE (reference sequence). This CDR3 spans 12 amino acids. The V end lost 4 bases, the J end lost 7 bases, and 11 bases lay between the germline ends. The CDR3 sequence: CASSQGLLEAFF. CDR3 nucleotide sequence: TGTGCCAGCAGCCAGGGACTCCTTGAAGCTTTCTTT.

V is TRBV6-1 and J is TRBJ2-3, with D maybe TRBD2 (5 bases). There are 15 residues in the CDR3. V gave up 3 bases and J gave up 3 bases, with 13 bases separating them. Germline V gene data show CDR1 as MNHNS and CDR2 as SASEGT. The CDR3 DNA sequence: TGTGCCAGCAGTGAGTTCTCCCGAGGGACAGATACGCAGTATTTT. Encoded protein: CASSEFSRGTDTQYF.

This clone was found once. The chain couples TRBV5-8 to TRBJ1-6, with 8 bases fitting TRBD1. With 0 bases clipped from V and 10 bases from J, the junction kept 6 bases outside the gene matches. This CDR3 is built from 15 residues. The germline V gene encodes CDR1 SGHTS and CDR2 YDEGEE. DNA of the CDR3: TGTGCCAGCAGCTTGGGACAGGGGTTTAGGTCACCCCTCCACTTT. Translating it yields CASSLGQGFRSPLHF. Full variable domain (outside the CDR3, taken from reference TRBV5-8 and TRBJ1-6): EAGVTQSPTHLIKTRGQQATLRCSPISGHTSVYWYQQALGLGLQFLLWYDEGEERNRGNFPPRFSGRQFPNYSSELNVNALELEDSALYLCASSLGQGFRSPLHFGNGTRLTVT.

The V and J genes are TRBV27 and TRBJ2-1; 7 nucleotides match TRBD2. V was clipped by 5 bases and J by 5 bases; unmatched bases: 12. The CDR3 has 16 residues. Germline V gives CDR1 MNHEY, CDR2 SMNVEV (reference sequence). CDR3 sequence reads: CASSIQLARLDNEQFF. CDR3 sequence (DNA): TGTGCCAGCAGTATCCAACTAGCGAGGTTGGACAATGAGCAGTTCTTC.

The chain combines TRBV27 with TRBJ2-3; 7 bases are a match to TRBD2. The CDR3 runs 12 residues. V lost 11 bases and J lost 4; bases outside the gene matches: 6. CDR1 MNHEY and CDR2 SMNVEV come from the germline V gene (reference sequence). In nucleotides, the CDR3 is TGTGCCGTGCTAGCGGCGGCAGATACGCAGTATTTT. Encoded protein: CAVLAAADTQYF.

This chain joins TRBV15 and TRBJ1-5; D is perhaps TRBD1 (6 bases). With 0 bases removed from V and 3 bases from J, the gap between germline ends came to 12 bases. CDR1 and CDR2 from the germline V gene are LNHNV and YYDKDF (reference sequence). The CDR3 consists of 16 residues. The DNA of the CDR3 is TGTGCCACCAGCAGAGATCGTGGGGGGGCCAATCAGCCCCAGCATTTT. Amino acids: CATSRDRGGANQPQHF.

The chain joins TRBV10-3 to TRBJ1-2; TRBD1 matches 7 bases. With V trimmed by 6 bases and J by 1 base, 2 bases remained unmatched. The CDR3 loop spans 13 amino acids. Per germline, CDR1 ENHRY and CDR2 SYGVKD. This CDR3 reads CAIRRDSNYGYTF. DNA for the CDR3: TGTGCCATCAGGCGGGACAGTAACTATGGCTACACCTTC.

CDR3: CASNVEDYSYEQYF. The CDR3 nucleotides read TGTGCCAGCAATGTAGAGGACTACTCCTACGAGCAGTACTTC. This sequence joins TRBV2 and TRBJ2-7; D might be TRBD2 (6 bases). Trimming took off 7 bases at V and 0 bases at J, with 13 bases between the two ends. Germline V gene sequence: CDR1 SNHLY, CDR2 FYNNEI. CDR3 length: 14 amino acids.

The CDR3 here is CASSLGGRGTEAFF. CDR3 nucleotides: TGCGCCAGCAGCTTGGGTGGAAGGGGCACTGAAGCTTTCTTT. This chain connects TRBV5-1 to TRBJ1-1; tentative D call: TRBD1 (5 bases). The ends were cut back, 0 bases at V and 4 bases at J, with 10 bases in the middle. The CDR3 loop spans 14 amino acids. CDR1 is SGHRS and CDR2 is YFSETQ in the germline V gene.

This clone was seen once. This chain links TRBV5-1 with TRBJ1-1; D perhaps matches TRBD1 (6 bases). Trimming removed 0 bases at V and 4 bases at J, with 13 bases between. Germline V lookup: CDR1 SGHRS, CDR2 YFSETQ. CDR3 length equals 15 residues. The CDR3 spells CASSLGGALGTEAFF. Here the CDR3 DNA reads TGCGCCAGCAGCTTGGGGGGGGCGCTGGGCACTGAAGCTTTCTTT.

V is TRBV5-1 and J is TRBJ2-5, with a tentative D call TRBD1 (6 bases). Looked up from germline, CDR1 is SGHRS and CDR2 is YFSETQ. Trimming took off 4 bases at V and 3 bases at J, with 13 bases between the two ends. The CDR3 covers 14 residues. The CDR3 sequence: CASSQDSPEETQYF. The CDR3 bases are TGCGCCAGCAGCCAGGACAGCCCGGAAGAGACCCAGTACTTC.

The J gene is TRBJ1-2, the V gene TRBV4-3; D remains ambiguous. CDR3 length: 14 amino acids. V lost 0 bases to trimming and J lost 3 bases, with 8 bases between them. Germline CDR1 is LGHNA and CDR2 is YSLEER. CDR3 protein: CASSQDGRYYGYTF. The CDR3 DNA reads TGCGCCAGCAGCCAAGACGGGCGATACTATGGCTACACCTTC.